This T cell receptor beta chain was observed in a study of blood T cell repertoires in COVID-19. Study overall: Samples came from the United States, Italy and Spain, spanning acute and convalescent COVID-19.

CDR3 size: 15 residues. V was pared by 2 bases and J by 2 bases, with 6 bases of the junction left unmatched. Germline assignment: CDR1 SGHKS and CDR2 YYEKEE (reference sequence). TCRdb keeps only in-frame clones here, not all; method: immunoSEQ multiplex PCR. The profile shows roughly 140,000 clones, approximately 79% of them singletons. Participant age was about 18 to 95 years, and participants resided in fewer than 25 US areas. Participants were placed into cohorts based on the clinical history they reported. Either two negative PCRs, clearance, or symptom resolution qualified Cohort 3 donors as recovered.

This sequence originates from a man aged 50 to 59 who had recovered from COVID-19. J is TRBJ1-2 and V is TRBV5-5; 7 bases fit TRBD1. The sequenced sample was PBMCs or T cells enriched from blood (not recorded which). The CDR3 DNA sequence: TGTGCCAGCAGCTTTGAGGGGGCGCGGAACTATGGCTACACCTTC. This encodes CASSFEGARNYGYTF.